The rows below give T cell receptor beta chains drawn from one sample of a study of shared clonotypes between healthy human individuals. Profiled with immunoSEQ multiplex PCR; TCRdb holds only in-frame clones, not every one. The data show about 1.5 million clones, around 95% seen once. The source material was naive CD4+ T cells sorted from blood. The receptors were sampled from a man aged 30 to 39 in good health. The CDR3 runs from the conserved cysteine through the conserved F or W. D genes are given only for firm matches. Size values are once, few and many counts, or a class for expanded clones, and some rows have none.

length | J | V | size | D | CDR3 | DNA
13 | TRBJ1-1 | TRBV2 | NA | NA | CASSELLGTEAFF | TGTGCCAGCAGTGAATTATTGGGGACTGAAGCTTTCTTT
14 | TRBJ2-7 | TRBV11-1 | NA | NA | CASSTLADVHEQYF | TGTGCCAGCAGCACCCTCGCTGACGTCCACGAGCAGTACTTC
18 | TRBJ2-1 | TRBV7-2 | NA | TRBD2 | CASSYGSPSGDMYNEQFF | TGTGCCAGCAGTTACGGATCCCCTAGCGGGGACATGTACAATGAGCAGTTCTTC
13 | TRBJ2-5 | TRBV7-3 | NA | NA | CASSRRIQETQYF | TGTGCCAGCAGCAGGAGAATTCAAGAGACCCAGTACTTC
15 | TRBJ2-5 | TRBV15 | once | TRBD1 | CATSGGQETQETQYF | TGTGCCACCAGCGGTGGACAGGAGACCCAAGAGACCCAGTACTTC
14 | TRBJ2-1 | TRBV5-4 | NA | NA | CASSLVSDGTEQFF | TGTGCCAGCAGCTTGGTCTCTGACGGGACAGAGCAGTTCTTC
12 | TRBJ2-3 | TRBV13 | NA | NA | CASSARWGTQYF | TGTGCCAGCAGCGCCCGGTGGGGTACGCAGTATTTT
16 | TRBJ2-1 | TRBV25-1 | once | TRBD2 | CASSTGGAGGYNEQFF | TGTGCCAGCAGCACCGGTGGAGCGGGAGGTTACAATGAGCAGTTCTTC
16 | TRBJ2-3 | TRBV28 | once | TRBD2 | CASSFGLARSTDTQYF | TGTGCCAGCAGTTTTGGACTAGCGAGAAGCACAGATACGCAGTATTTT
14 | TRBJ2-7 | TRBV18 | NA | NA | CASSPSDAAFEQYF | TGTGCCAGCTCACCGTCGGACGCAGCCTTCGAGCAGTACTTC
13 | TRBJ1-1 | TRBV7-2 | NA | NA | CASSLSGIVKAFF | TGTGCCAGCAGCCTTTCCGGGATCGTTAAAGCTTTCTTT
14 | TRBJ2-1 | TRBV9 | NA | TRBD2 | CASSVTGGPNEQFF | TGTGCCAGCAGCGTCACGGGAGGGCCAAATGAGCAGTTCTTC
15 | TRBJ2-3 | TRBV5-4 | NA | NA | CASSLGSASTDTQYF | TGTGCCAGCAGCTTGGGCAGTGCTAGCACAGATACGCAGTATTTT
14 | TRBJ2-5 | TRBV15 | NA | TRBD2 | CATSIRDYRETQYF | TGTGCCACCAGCATCCGGGACTATCGAGAGACCCAGTACTTC
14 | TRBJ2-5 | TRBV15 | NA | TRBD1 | CATRTGTGQETQYF | TGTGCCACCAGGACCGGGACAGGGCAAGAGACCCAGTACTTC
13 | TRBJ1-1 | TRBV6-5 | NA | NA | CASSQGRNTEAFF | TGTGCCAGCAGTCAGGGGAGGAACACTGAAGCTTTCTTT
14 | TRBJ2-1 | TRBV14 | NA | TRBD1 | CASSQDLGQGERFF | TGTGCCAGCAGCCAAGATTTGGGACAGGGAGAGCGGTTCTTC
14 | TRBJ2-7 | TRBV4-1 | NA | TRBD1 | CASSHRQGTYEQYF | TGCGCCAGCAGCCACCGACAGGGTACCTACGAGCAGTACTTC
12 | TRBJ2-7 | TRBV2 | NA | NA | CASRFGSYEQYF | TGTGCCAGCAGGTTCGGATCCTACGAGCAGTACTTC
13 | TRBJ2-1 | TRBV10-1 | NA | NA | CASSDIFVGEQFF | TGCGCCAGCAGTGATATCTTCGTTGGTGAGCAGTTCTTC
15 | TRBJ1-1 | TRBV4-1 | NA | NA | CASSQEGRDTSGPFF | TGCGCCAGCAGCCAAGAGGGCCGGGACACCAGCGGACCTTTCTTT
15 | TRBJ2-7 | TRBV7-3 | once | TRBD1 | CASSLTGTGGHEQYF | TGTGCCAGCAGCCTAACCGGGACAGGGGGACACGAGCAGTACTTC
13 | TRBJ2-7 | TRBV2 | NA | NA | CASVRGASGEQYF | TGTGCCAGCGTTCGAGGTGCGTCAGGCGAGCAGTACTTC
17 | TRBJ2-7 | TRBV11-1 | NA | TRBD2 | CASSVRAGGFYSYEQYF | TGTGCCAGCAGCGTCCGAGCGGGAGGCTTTTACTCCTACGAGCAGTACTTC
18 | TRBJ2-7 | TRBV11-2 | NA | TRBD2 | CASSLGRRLAGSSYEQYF | TGTGCCAGCAGCTTAGGTCGTAGGCTAGCGGGAAGCTCCTACGAGCAGTACTTC
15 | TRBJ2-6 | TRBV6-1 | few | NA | CASEDESSGANVLTF | TGTGCCAGTGAGGACGAGTCCTCTGGGGCCAACGTCCTGACTTTC
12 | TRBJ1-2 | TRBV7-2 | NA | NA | CASSLEGIHYTF | TGTGCCAGCAGCTTAGAAGGGATTCACTACACCTTC
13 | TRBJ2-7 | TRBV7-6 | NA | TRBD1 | CASSSTGIGEQYF | TGTGCCAGCAGCTCGACAGGGATCGGCGAGCAGTACTTC
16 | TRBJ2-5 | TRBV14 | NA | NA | CASSQERAPGWETQYF | TGTGCCAGCAGCCAAGAGCGGGCACCGGGATGGGAGACCCAGTACTTC
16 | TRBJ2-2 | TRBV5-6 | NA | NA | CASSPATGTGTGELFF | TGTGCCAGCAGCCCGGCCACGGGGACGGGCACCGGGGAGCTGTTTTTT
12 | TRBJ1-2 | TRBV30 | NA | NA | CACTGYNYGYTF | TGTGCCTGTACAGGGTATAACTATGGCTACACCTTC
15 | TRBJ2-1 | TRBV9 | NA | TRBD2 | CASSLRLAGAHEQFF | TGTGCCAGCAGCTTAAGACTAGCGGGAGCCCATGAGCAGTTCTTC
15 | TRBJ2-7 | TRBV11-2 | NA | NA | CASSLGASSSYEQYF | TGTGCCAGCAGCTTAGGGGCTAGTTCCTCCTACGAGCAGTACTTC
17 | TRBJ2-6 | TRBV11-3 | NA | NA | CASSLGPNPTGANVLTF | TGTGCCAGCAGTCTCGGACCAAATCCCACTGGGGCCAACGTCCTGACTTTC
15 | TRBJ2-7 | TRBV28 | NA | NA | CASSLLSRDGREQYF | TGTGCCAGCAGTTTATTGTCCAGGGACGGGCGGGAGCAGTACTTC
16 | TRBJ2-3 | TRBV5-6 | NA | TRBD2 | CASSPELAAITDTQYF | TGTGCCAGCAGCCCAGAGCTAGCGGCAATAACAGATACGCAGTATTTT
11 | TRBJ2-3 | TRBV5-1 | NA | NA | CASSSADTQYF | TGCGCCAGCAGTTCCGCAGATACGCAGTATTTT
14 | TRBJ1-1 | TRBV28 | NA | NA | CAYWGADLNTEAFF | TGTGCTTACTGGGGCGCCGACCTGAACACTGAAGCTTTCTTT
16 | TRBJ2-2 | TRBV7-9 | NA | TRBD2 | CANLGLAGANTGELFF | TGTGCCAACCTTGGACTAGCGGGAGCGAACACCGGGGAGCTGTTTTTT
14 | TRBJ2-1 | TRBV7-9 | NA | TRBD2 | CASSPTSGYNEQFF | TGTGCCAGCAGCCCCACTAGCGGTTACAATGAGCAGTTCTTC
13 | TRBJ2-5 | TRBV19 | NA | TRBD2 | CASGGTREETQYF | TGTGCCAGTGGAGGGACTAGAGAAGAGACCCAGTACTTC
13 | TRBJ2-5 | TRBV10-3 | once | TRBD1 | CASTGQGLETQYF | TGTGCCAGCACGGGACAGGGCTTAGAGACCCAGTACTTC
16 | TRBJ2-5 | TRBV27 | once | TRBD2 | CASSTGLAGGQETQYF | TGTGCCAGCAGTACCGGACTAGCGGGAGGACAAGAGACCCAGTACTTC
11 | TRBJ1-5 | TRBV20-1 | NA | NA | CSAGGERPQHF | TGCAGTGCTGGGGGGGAAAGGCCCCAGCATTTT
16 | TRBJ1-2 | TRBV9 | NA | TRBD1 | CASSAHTGTGWYGYTF | TGTGCCAGCAGCGCCCACACCGGGACAGGGTGGTATGGCTACACCTTC
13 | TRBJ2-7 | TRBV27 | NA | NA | CASSQQGTYEQYF | TGTGCCAGCAGTCAGCAGGGAACCTACGAGCAGTACTTC
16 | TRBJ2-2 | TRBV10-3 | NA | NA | CAISESYGGRTGELFF | TGTGCCATCAGTGAGTCCTATGGGGGCCGGACCGGGGAGCTGTTTTTT
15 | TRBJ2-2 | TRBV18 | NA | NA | CASSPLPVNTGELFF | TGTGCCAGCTCACCACTGCCAGTCAACACCGGGGAGCTGTTTTTT